The 5 T cell receptor beta chains in this list originate from one sample, sequenced in a study of CD8+ T cells in alopecia areata. RNA extraction and reverse transcription yielded cDNA as sequencing template. Profiled with immunoSEQ multiplex PCR; TCRdb holds only in-frame clones, not every one. This table holds 150,000 to 200,000 clones, roughly 50% found once. Described treatment: oral pan-JAK inhibitor, 5-10 mg twice daily. Sequenced material: CD8+ T cells sorted from blood, taken at week 24, from a patient treated with tofacitinib. Receptor source: a human donor with alopecia areata.

The rearrangement joins TRBV9 to TRBJ2-1; 8 positions agree with TRBD1. V was clipped by 0 bases and J by 8 bases; unmatched bases: 10. CDR3 length: 16 residues. CDR1 and CDR2 (germline): SGDLS, YYNGEE. The CDR3 loop is CASSVESRTGSDEQFF. The CDR3 DNA sequence: TGTGCCAGCAGCGTAGAATCCCGGACAGGGTCCGATGAGCAGTTCTTC.

This clone was seen a handful of times. This sequence joins TRBV30 and TRBJ2-2; D gene uncertain. Germline loops: CDR1 GTSNPN, CDR2 SVGIG (reference sequence). There are 10 residues in the CDR3. For the CDR3, the DNA is TGTGCTTGTAGCACCGGGGAGCTGTTTTTT. This sequence encodes CACSTGELFF.

This clone was detected only a few times. CDR3 in DNA: TGTGCCAGCAGCGCCCTACTTAGGCCAGGTCACACCGGGGAGCTGTTTTTT. Its translation is CASSALLRPGHTGELFF. The chain employs TRBV9 and TRBJ2-2; D not resolved. Germline V gene data show CDR1 as SGDLS and CDR2 as YYNGEE. The V end lost 3 bases, the J end lost 3 bases, and 18 bases lay between the germline ends. This CDR3 has 17 amino acids.

J is TRBJ2-7 and V is TRBV6-5; 9 nucleotides line up with TRBD1. Germline CDR1 MNHEY, CDR2 SVGAGI. The junction had 6 bases not matched to a gene; V was cut back by 4 bases and J by 2 bases. The CDR3 has 15 residues. CDR3 loop: CASSSPDRGAYEQYF. The CDR3 coding sequence is TGTGCCAGCAGTTCCCCGGACAGGGGAGCCTACGAGCAGTACTTC.

As for this clone: Other nucleotide sequences from this sample produce the same CDR3. This rearrangement joins TRBV4-3 to TRBJ2-3; unclear D gene. The germline V gene has CDR1 LGHNA and CDR2 YSLEER. The ends were cut back, 0 bases at V and 3 bases at J, with 4 bases in the middle. This CDR3 comprises 13 residues. The CDR3 loop is CASSQDPTDTQYF. The CDR3 region has the DNA TGCGCCAGCAGCCAAGATCCGACAGATACGCAGTATTTT.